A selection of T cell receptor beta chains follows, all from one sample in a study of control samples from healthy donors and cancer patients. The data were produced by immunoSEQ multiplex PCR, yet TCRdb's version contains in-frame clones alone and is incomplete. The sample lists 98,000 or so clones, roughly nine tenths occurring once. The sequenced sample consisted of blood. The receptors here all came from a woman in her 70s in good health. Both conserved end residues are part of each CDR3. A D gene is named only where the DNA matches it firmly. Clone size is not always given. Where it is, it says once, few, many or a class for expanded clones.

V	size	D	J	CDR3	DNA
TRBV7-9	NA	TRBD2	TRBJ2-3	CASSPGLAGADTQYF	TGTGCCAGCAGCCCGGGACTAGCGGGAGCAGATACGCAGTATTTT
TRBV5-1	NA	TRBD1	TRBJ1-1	CASSSGQGEAFF	TGCGCCAGCAGCTCTGGACAGGGTGAAGCTTTCTTT
TRBV3-1/TRBV3-2	NA	NA	TRBJ2-5	CASSQGLATETQYF	TGTGCCAGCAGCCAAGGTCTAGCGACGGAGACCCAGTACTTC
TRBV4-1	NA	NA	TRBJ1-4	CASSRSFAGGEKLFF	TGCGCCAGCAGCCGTTCGTTTGCCGGGGGAGAAAAACTGTTTTTT
TRBV5-4	once	TRBD1	TRBJ2-6	CATGTVLSSGANVLTF	TGTGCCACCGGGACAGTCCTCTCCTCTGGGGCCAACGTCCTGACTTTC
TRBV7-2	NA	NA	TRBJ1-1	CASSPRGSTEAFF	TGTGCCAGCAGCCCCAGGGGAAGCACTGAAGCTTTCTTT
TRBV2	NA	NA	TRBJ1-2	CASSEGRAIYGYTF	TGTGCCAGCAGTGAAGGCAGGGCGATCTATGGCTACACCTTC
TRBV6-6	NA	NA	TRBJ2-7	CASSSPVLTAYEQYF	TGTGCCAGCAGTAGCCCCGTACTTACGGCCTACGAGCAGTACTTC
TRBV10-3	NA	TRBD1	TRBJ1-3	CAISLSGTGVSGNTIYF	TGTGCCATCAGTTTATCCGGGACAGGGGTCTCTGGAAACACCATATATTTT
TRBV4-3	NA	NA	TRBJ1-2	CASSQGTRVIGSYTF	TGCGCCAGCAGCCAAGGTACGAGGGTAATAGGGAGCTACACCTTC
TRBV12-3/TRBV12-4	NA	NA	TRBJ1-5	CASSLSPNQPQHF	TGTGCCAGCAGTTTGAGCCCCAATCAGCCCCAGCATTTT
TRBV5-6	NA	NA	TRBJ2-6	CASSSFILAQSSGANVLTF	TGTGCCAGCAGCTCGTTTATTCTAGCTCAGAGCTCTGGGGCCAACGTCCTGACTTTC
TRBV6-5	NA	TRBD1	TRBJ1-2	CASSYRGDEGYTF	TGTGCCAGCAGCTACAGGGGCGACGAGGGCTACACCTTC
TRBV5-1	NA	NA	TRBJ2-2	CASRVENTGELFF	TGCGCCAGCAGAGTAGAAAACACCGGGGAGCTGTTTTTT
TRBV27	NA	TRBD2	TRBJ2-4	CASSLAGEGIQYF	TGTGCCAGCAGTCTGGCGGGGGAAGGCATTCAGTACTTC
TRBV5-1	once	TRBD1	TRBJ2-7	CASSLEGQGVSYEQYF	TGCGCCAGCAGCTTGGAGGGACAGGGGGTTTCCTACGAGCAGTACTTC
TRBV5-6	NA	NA	TRBJ1-6	CASSLVTGGGASSPLHF	TGTGCCAGCAGCTTGGTAACGGGGGGAGGTGCAAGTTCACCCCTCCACTTT
TRBV30	NA	NA	TRBJ1-5	CAWSHTGGNQPQHF	TGTGCCTGGAGTCATACAGGAGGCAATCAGCCCCAGCATTTT
TRBV5-5	NA	NA	TRBJ1-1	CASSLRQGQGEAFF	TGTGCCAGCAGCTTGAGGCAGGGGCAGGGTGAAGCTTTCTTT
TRBV18	NA	NA	TRBJ1-5	CASSPGIGQPQHF	TGTGCCAGCTCACCGGGGATAGGACAGCCCCAGCATTTT
TRBV2	once	TRBD2	TRBJ2-5	CASSGVAGGETQYF	TGTGCCAGCAGTGGGGTAGCGGGAGGGGAGACCCAGTACTTC
TRBV5-1	NA	NA	TRBJ2-7	CASSLEYSTYEQYF	TGCGCCAGCAGCTTGGAGTACAGTACCTACGAGCAGTACTTC
TRBV18	NA	TRBD1	TRBJ2-3	CASSPGTGGTDTQYF	TGTGCCAGCTCACCTGGGACAGGGGGAACAGATACGCAGTATTTT
TRBV6-2/TRBV6-3	NA	TRBD2	TRBJ2-5	CASSHPLATRGETQYF	TGTGCCAGCAGTCACCCACTAGCGACCCGGGGAGAGACCCAGTACTTC
TRBV13	NA	NA	TRBJ1-1	CASSTPSRGGTEAFF	TGTGCCAGCAGCACCCCGAGCAGGGGCGGAACTGAAGCTTTCTTT
TRBV3-1/TRBV3-2	NA	NA	TRBJ1-2	CASSFDSYGYTF	TGTGCCAGCAGCTTTGACAGCTATGGCTACACCTTC
TRBV4-2	NA	TRBD2	TRBJ2-5	CASSHGWTSGETQYF	TGTGCCAGCAGCCACGGTTGGACTAGCGGAGAGACCCAGTACTTC
TRBV28	NA	NA	TRBJ2-4	CASSLAKNIQYF	TGTGCCAGCAGTCTAGCCAAAAACATTCAGTACTTC
TRBV5-6	once	NA	TRBJ1-1	CASSSMGSTEAFF	TGTGCCAGCAGCAGTATGGGGAGCACTGAAGCTTTCTTT
TRBV29-1	NA	NA	TRBJ1-1	CSAGTGMAEAFF	TGCAGCGCCGGCACAGGGATGGCTGAAGCTTTCTTT
TRBV4-3	NA	NA	TRBJ2-3	CASSQEYSTDTQYF	TGCGCCAGCAGCCAAGAGTACAGCACAGATACGCAGTATTTT
TRBV6-5	NA	TRBD1	TRBJ1-2	CASSQYGTGGYGYTF	TGTGCCAGCAGTCAATACGGGACAGGGGGTTATGGCTACACCTTC
TRBV19	NA	NA	TRBJ1-1	CASSMWQGAGNTEAFF	TGTGCCAGTAGTATGTGGCAGGGAGCAGGGAACACTGAAGCTTTCTTT
TRBV3-1/TRBV3-2	NA	TRBD1	TRBJ1-4	CASSPTGGAEKLFF	TGTGCCAGCAGCCCGACAGGGGGAGCGGAAAAACTGTTTTTT
TRBV12-3/TRBV12-4	few	NA	TRBJ2-5	CASTTSAQETQYF	TGTGCCAGCACCACTAGTGCCCAAGAGACCCAGTACTTC
TRBV18	NA	NA	TRBJ1-2	CASSPDSNYGYTF	TGTGCCAGCTCTCCTGACAGTAACTATGGCTACACCTTC
TRBV11-2	NA	NA	TRBJ1-6	CASRDPRESSYNSPLHF	TGTGCCAGCAGGGACCCCAGGGAGAGCTCCTATAATTCACCCCTCCACTTT
TRBV20-1	few	NA	TRBJ1-1	CSANEINEAFF	TGCAGTGCCAATGAAATTAATGAAGCTTTCTTT
TRBV7-2	NA	NA	TRBJ2-7	CASSSPQGGGVYEQYF	TGTGCCAGCAGCTCGCCCCAGGGAGGAGGGGTCTACGAGCAGTACTTC
TRBV3-1/TRBV3-2	NA	NA	TRBJ1-1	CASSHPGGLEAFF	TGTGCCAGCAGCCACCCGGGAGGGCTTGAAGCTTTCTTT
TRBV9	few	NA	TRBJ1-6	CASSPSSSYNSPLHF	TGTGCCAGCAGCCCCTCGAGCTCCTATAATTCACCCCTCCACTTT
TRBV3-1/TRBV3-2	NA	TRBD1	TRBJ2-4	CASGDSLAKNIQYF	TGTGCCAGCGGGGACAGTCTAGCCAAAAACATTCAGTACTTC
TRBV9	NA	NA	TRBJ1-2	CASSPGAPMDGYTF	TGTGCCAGCAGCCCCGGGGCACCGATGGATGGCTACACCTTC
TRBV2	NA	TRBD1	TRBJ1-1	CASNRGRDTEAFF	TGTGCCAGCAACAGGGGGCGCGACACTGAAGCTTTCTTT
TRBV19	NA	TRBD1	TRBJ1-2	CASRDSHPNYGYTF	TGTGCCAGTCGGGACAGTCATCCTAACTATGGCTACACCTTC
TRBV3-1/TRBV3-2	NA	NA	TRBJ2-5	CASTPRGRETQYF	TGTGCCAGCACCCCACGGGGTCGGGAGACCCAGTACTTC
TRBV9	NA	NA	TRBJ1-4	CASSPADELRGEKLFF	TGTGCCAGCAGTCCGGCTGACGAACTCAGGGGTGAAAAACTGTTTTTT
TRBV2	NA	NA	TRBJ1-2	CASKFDLWGYTF	TGTGCCAGCAAATTTGACTTGTGGGGCTACACCTTC
TRBV7-8	NA	NA	TRBJ1-5	CASSLVGRDQPQHF	TGTGCCAGCAGCTTAGTGGGCAGGGATCAGCCCCAGCATTTT
TRBV29-1	NA	NA	TRBJ1-3	CSVVGTSNTIYF	TGCAGCGTTGTGGGGACATCGAACACCATATATTTT
TRBV3-1/TRBV3-2	once	NA	TRBJ1-1	CASSLTVRGAFF	TGTGCCAGCAGCCTTACAGTGAGGGGAGCTTTCTTT
TRBV10-1	few	NA	TRBJ2-3	CASSDQGLLTDTQYF	TGCGCCAGCAGTGACCAGGGACTCCTCACAGATACGCAGTATTTT
TRBV13	once	NA	TRBJ1-3	CASSSRASGNTIYF	TGTGCCAGCAGCTCCCGGGCCTCTGGAAACACCATATATTTT